The following is a T cell receptor (beta chain) sequence with its context. The sample originates from a study of control samples from healthy donors and cancer patients. Repertoires were generated with immunoSEQ multiplex PCR, while TCRdb's copy carries only in-frame clones and drops some. The data show some 73,000 clones, roughly 92% seen once. The receptor's source is a woman between 40 and 50 years old in good health. Sample: blood.

CDR3 in amino acids: CASSLGAGGLGQPQHF. CDR3 nucleotide sequence: TGTGCCAGCTCCCTTGGGGCAGGGGGCCTGGGGCAGCCCCAGCATTTT. The chain has TRBV2 and TRBJ1-5; 8 positions match TRBD1. The CDR3 loop spans 16 amino acids. Trimming cost V 8 bases and J 7 bases; bases outside gene matches: 16. Germline CDR1 is SNHLY and CDR2 is FYNNEI. The whole variable domain, remainder taken from reference TRBV2 and TRBJ1-5, is EPEVTQTPSHQVTQMGQEVILRCVPISNHLYFYWYRQILGQKVEFLVSFYNNEISEKSEIFDDQFSVERPDGSNFTLKIRSTKLEDSAMYFCASSLGAGGLGQPQHFGDGTRLSIL.